The source of this TCR beta chain is a study of T cell changes during pregnancy in multiple sclerosis (dated by TCRdb to between 2018 and 2021). Background on the whole study: Changes in the T cell repertoire over the course of pregnancy were examined in this study in women with multiple sclerosis.

Including cysteine and phenylalanine, the CDR3 has 16 amino acids. Kept here is only the CDR3 DNA, which spans 48 bases and is read in frame from base 1. CDR1 and CDR2 are drawn from the germline V gene: SGHDT, YYEEEE. For this chain, trimming is 1 base at the V end and 7 bases at the J end, and the number of junction bases without a gene match is 11. The method behind the library was the immunoSEQ multiplex PCR assay. Imported from immuneACCESS, the table was reduced by TCRdb to in-frame sequences with V and J called. These copies leave out some clones; in studies compared against another copy, an unresolved V gene accounts for under half, and the cause of the remainder is not known. This sample holds about 74,000 clones; more than 90% were observed only once. The ten biggest clones cover over 3.5% of the sample. As to this clone: Its cognate antigen has yet to be identified. Qualities for individual bases were not recorded, and no much larger clone is one base off.

The chain employs TRBV5-6 and TRBJ1-5; TRBD1 fits 7 bases in the junction. The receptor's source is a female donor in good health, enrolled as a control in a pregnancy study. Sequenced material: peripheral blood, taken after pregnancy. The DNA reads TGTGCCAGCAGCTTGTTCGACAGGGCCGAGGGGCAGCCCCAGCATTTT. Its translation is CASSLFDRAEGQPQHF.